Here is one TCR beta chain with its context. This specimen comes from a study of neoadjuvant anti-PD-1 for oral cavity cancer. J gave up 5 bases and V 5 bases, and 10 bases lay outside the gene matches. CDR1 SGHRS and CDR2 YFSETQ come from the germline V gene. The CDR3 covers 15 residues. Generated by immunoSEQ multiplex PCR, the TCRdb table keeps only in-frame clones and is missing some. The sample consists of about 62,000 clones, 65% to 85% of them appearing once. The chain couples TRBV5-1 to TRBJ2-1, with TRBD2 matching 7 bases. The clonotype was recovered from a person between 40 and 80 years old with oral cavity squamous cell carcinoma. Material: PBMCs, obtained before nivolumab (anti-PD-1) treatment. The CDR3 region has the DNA TGCGCCAGCAGTTCGAGGGCTAGCGGCAACAATGAGCAGTTCTTC. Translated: CASSSRASGNNEQFF.